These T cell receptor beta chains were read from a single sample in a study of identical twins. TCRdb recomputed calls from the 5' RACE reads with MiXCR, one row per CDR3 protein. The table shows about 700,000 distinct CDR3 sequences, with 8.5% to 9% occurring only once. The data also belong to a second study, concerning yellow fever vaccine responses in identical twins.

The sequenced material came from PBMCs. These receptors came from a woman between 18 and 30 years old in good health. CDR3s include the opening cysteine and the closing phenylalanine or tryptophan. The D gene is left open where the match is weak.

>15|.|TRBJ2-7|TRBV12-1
CASSFKAGDSYEQYF
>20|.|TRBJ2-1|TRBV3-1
CASSQGVWTAKPRSYNEQFF
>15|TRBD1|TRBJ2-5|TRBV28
CASRLEGQGQETQYF
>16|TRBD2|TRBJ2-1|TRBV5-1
CASSLQSPGTNNEQFF
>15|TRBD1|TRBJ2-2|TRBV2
CASPRDRENTGELFF
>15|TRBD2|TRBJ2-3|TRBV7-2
CASSHSGSGTDTQYF
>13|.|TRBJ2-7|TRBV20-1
CSAHTGLSYEQYF
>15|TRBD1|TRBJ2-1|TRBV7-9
CASSLVGTGYNEQFF
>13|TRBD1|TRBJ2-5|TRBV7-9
CATTGDSQETQYF
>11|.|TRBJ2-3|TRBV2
CASRGSDTQYF
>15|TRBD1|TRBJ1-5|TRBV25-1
CASSARDSHNQPQHF
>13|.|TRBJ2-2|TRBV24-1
CAAGTGNTGELFF
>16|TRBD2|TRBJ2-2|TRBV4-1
CASSQAGGPSTGELFF
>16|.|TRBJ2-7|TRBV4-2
CASSQAGADGSYEQYF
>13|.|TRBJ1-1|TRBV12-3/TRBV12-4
CASSPEPDTEAFF
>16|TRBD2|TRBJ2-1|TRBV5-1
CASSLLSGLGQGEQFF
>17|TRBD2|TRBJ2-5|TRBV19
CASSKVGSGQKGETQYF
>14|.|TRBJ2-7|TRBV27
CASGGVDRTYEQYF